These T cell receptor beta chains were read from a single sample in a study. Each CDR3 protein gets one entry after TCRdb re-called the reads with MiXCR. The sample records 3,000 to 4,000 distinct CDR3 sequences, approximately 9.9% being singletons. Material for sequencing was CD4+ T cells from synovial fluid. The receptor set was obtained from a human donor with rheumatoid arthritis. Both conserved end residues are part of each CDR3. The D gene is left open where the match is weak. The size field is filled for only some rows; it gives once, few, many or a size class.

J gene | D gene | clone size | V gene | CDR3 protein | CDR3 DNA
TRBJ2-4 | . | medium-sized | TRBV12-3/TRBV12-4 | CASSPGNSWNIQYF | TGTGCCAGCAGTCCGGGGAATAGCTGGAACATTCAGTACTTC
TRBJ2-5 | TRBD2 | large | TRBV20-1 | CSARVWEGLGETQYF | TGCAGTGCTAGAGTGTGGGAGGGCCTTGGAGAGACCCAGTACTTC
TRBJ2-3 | TRBD1 | few | TRBV7-7 | CASSFGQGVTDTQYF | TGTGCTAGCAGTTTCGGACAGGGGGTCACAGATACGCAGTATTTT
TRBJ2-1 | TRBD2 | medium-sized | TRBV20-1 | CSAPQASGMGNEQFF | TGCAGTGCCCCCCAGGCTAGCGGGATGGGGAATGAGCAGTTCTTC
TRBJ2-3 | TRBD2 | medium-sized | TRBV6-5 | CASSASSGPSTDTQYF | TGTGCCAGCAGTGCCTCTAGCGGCCCAAGCACAGATACGCAGTATTTT
TRBJ1-1 | . | . | TRBV7-3 | CASSLNSGLMNTEAFF | TGTGCCAGCAGCTTAAATTCAGGGCTTATGAACACTGAAGCTTTCTTT
TRBJ2-7 | TRBD1 | medium-sized | TRBV4-2 | CASSLEAGQGNEQYF | TGTGCCAGCAGCCTCGAAGCGGGACAGGGAAACGAGCAGTACTTC
TRBJ2-3 | . | medium-sized | TRBV20-1 | CSAPISQSTDTQYF | TGCAGTGCCCCAATTTCACAGAGCACAGATACGCAGTATTTT
TRBJ2-3 | . | medium-sized | TRBV6-2/TRBV6-3 | CASSSSGWGSDTQYF | TGTGCCAGCAGCTCAAGCGGGTGGGGCAGCGATACGCAGTATTTT
TRBJ2-5 | . | . | TRBV29-1 | CSVGEGTRTGETQYF | TGCAGCGTTGGAGAAGGGACCCGGACGGGAGAGACCCAGTACTTC
TRBJ2-1 | TRBD2 | medium-sized | TRBV6-2/TRBV6-3 | CASSSLAGWTREQFF | TGTGCCAGCAGCTCACTAGCGGGCTGGACGCGTGAGCAGTTCTTC
TRBJ1-5 | . | many | TRBV2 | CASSFMAQPQHF | TGTGCCAGCAGTTTCATGGCGCAGCCCCAGCATTTT
TRBJ2-1 | . | once | TRBV11-3 | CASSPGGRSNEQFF | TGTGCCAGCAGCCCCGGGGGCAGGAGTAATGAGCAGTTCTTC
TRBJ1-5 | TRBD1 | . | TRBV4-1 | CASSQRDRSNQPQHF | TGCGCCAGCAGCCAAAGGGACAGGTCCAATCAGCCCCAGCATTTT
TRBJ2-1 | TRBD2 | medium-sized | TRBV7-2 | CASSLAGLGDEQFF | TGTGCCAGCAGCTTAGCGGGACTAGGGGATGAGCAGTTCTTC
TRBJ2-5 | . | many | TRBV7-2 | CASSLAIVRTQYF | TGTGCCAGCAGCTTAGCGATTGTTCGGACCCAGTACTTC
TRBJ2-2 | TRBD2 | large | TRBV20-1 | CSARTSGSSGELFF | TGCAGTGCCAGGACTAGCGGGAGTTCCGGGGAGCTGTTTTTT
TRBJ2-1 | . | large | TRBV20-1 | CSARTFLAALDNEQFF | TGCAGTGCTAGGACCTTTCTAGCCGCCTTGGACAATGAGCAGTTCTTC
TRBJ2-7 | . | medium-sized | TRBV4-2 | CASSQEGQTVNEQYF | TGTGCCAGCAGCCAAGAGGGACAAACAGTCAACGAGCAGTACTTC
TRBJ1-2 | TRBD1 | medium-sized | TRBV5-6 | CASSLAGTGVGYTF | TGTGCCAGCAGCTTGGCGGGGACAGGGGTCGGCTACACCTTC
TRBJ2-1 | . | medium-sized | TRBV7-6 | CASSAGTYNEQFF | TGTGCCAGCAGCGCGGGAACCTACAATGAGCAGTTCTTC
TRBJ2-5 | . | . | TRBV5-1 | CASSHPDGTQYF | TGCGCCAGCAGTCATCCCGATGGGACCCAGTACTTC
TRBJ2-1 | . | medium-sized | TRBV9 | CASSVEGSYNEQFF | TGTGCCAGCAGCGTAGAGGGGTCCTACAATGAGCAGTTCTTC
TRBJ2-5 | . | medium-sized | TRBV20-1 | CSARATGPETQYF | TGCAGTGCTAGAGCAACAGGGCCCGAGACCCAGTACTTC
TRBJ2-1 | . | medium-sized | TRBV19 | CASSIGQNNEQFF | TGTGCCAGTAGTATCGGCCAGAACAATGAGCAGTTCTTC